This entry concerns a single T cell receptor beta chain. These data come from a study of T cells after somatic rescue of genetic block. Some clones are missing from TCRdb's copy, which holds only in-frame ones; the method was immunoSEQ multiplex PCR. The sample consists of some 12,000 clones, roughly 73% of them appearing once. CDR3 size: 13 residues. Germline loops: CDR1 MNHEY, CDR2 SVGAGI. Trimming removed 3 bases from V and 3 bases from J, with 9 bases in between. Sequenced: peripheral blood mononuclear cells (PBMCs). J is TRBJ2-7 and V is TRBV6-5; no reliable D call. This receptor was taken from a boy between 5 and 17 years old. CDR3 region: CASSYGRNYEQYF. In nucleotides, the CDR3 is TGTGCCAGCAGTTATGGCAGAAACTACGAGCAGTACTTC.